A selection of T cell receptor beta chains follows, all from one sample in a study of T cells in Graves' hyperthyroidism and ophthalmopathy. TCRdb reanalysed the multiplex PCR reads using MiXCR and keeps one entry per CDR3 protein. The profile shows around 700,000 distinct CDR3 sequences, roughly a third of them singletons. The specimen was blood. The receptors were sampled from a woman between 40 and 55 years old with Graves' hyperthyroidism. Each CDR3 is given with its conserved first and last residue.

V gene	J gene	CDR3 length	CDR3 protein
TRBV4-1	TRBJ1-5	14	CASSRGDRGGGQHF
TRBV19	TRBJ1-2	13	CASTLTENYGYTF
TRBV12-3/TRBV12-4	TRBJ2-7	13	CASRTSGAYEQYF
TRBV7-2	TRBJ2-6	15	CVSSPESSGANVLTF
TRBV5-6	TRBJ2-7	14	CASSLMGEAYEQYF
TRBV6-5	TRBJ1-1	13	CASFPGQGGEAFF
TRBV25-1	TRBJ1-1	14	CASSESVPGPEAFF
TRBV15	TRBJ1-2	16	CATSRAQGVIGYGYTF
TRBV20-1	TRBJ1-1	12	CSAITGSTEAFF
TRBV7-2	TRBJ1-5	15	CASSPGRNSNQPQHF
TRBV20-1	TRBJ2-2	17	CSARAPGTGTDTGELFF
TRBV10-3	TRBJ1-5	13	CAISGQGGQPQHF
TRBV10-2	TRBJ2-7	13	CASKAGGSYEQYF
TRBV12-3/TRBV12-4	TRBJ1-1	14	CASNKGQLNTEAFF
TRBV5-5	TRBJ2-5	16	CASSHPTGDRQETQYF